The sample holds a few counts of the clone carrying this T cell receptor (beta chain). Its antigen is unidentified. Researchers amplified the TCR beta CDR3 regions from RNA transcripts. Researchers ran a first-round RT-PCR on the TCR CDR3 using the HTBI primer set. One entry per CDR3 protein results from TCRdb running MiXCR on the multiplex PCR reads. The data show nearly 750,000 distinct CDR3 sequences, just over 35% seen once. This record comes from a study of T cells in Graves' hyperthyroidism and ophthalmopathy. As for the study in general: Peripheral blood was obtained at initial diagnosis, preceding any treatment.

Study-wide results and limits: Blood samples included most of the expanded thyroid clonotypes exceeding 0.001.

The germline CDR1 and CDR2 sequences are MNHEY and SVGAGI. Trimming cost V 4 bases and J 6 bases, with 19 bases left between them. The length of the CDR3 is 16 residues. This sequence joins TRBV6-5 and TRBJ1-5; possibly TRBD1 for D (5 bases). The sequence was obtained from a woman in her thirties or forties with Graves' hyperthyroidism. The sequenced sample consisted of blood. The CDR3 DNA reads TGTGCCAGCAGTTCGAATTGGGGGGAAACGGCTCAGCCCCAGCATTTT. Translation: CASSSNWGETAQPQHF.